The following is a T cell receptor beta chain sequence with its context. This sample was included in a study of blood T cell repertoires in COVID-19. Looking at the study overall: Material from acute and convalescent COVID-19 was sourced from the United States, Italy and Spain.

V lost 4 bases and J lost 4; bases outside the gene matches: 0. The CDR3 is 13 residues long. Germline-derived CDR1 and CDR2 are SGHVS and FNYEAQ. Only in-frame clones appear in the TCRdb table, and some are missing; sequencing was by immunoSEQ multiplex PCR. This sample has about 69,000 clones, with approximately 75% found just once. The rearrangement uses TRBV7-6 and TRBJ2-5; TRBD2 agrees at 10 bases. Material: peripheral blood. This TCR derives from a human donor in a cohort sampled during active COVID-19. The CDR3 DNA sequence: TGTGCCAGCAGCTGGACTAGCGGAGAGACCCAGTACTTC. It encodes CASSWTSGETQYF.